This TCR beta chain was found in a study of blood T cells in healthy people across ages. Study-wide results and limits: With age, beta diversity per million T cells declined roughly linearly, significantly by roughly 40. PBMCs went unsorted, and a conclusive naive versus antigen-experienced comparison was therefore prevented.

Total RNA, at least 5.5 micrograms per sample, came from PBMCs. Trimming removed 9 bases at V and 0 bases at J, with 14 bases between. This CDR3 has 15 amino acids. Germline CDR1 MNHNS, CDR2 SASEGT. Next came a second PCR, run for about 7 to 11 cycles, which used a sample-barcoded 5' primer along with a J-beta primer mix. TCRdb redid the calling of the 5' RACE reads with MiXCR, one entry per CDR3 protein. Altogether about 670,000 distinct CDR3 sequences are present, over 40% being singletons, with the ten largest covering 13%. This clonotype has only one observation. The antigen is undetermined. This rearrangement joins TRBV6-1 to TRBJ2-2, with D possibly TRBD1 on 5 matching bases. The sample taken for sequencing was blood. The sequence was collected from a woman at least 80 years old in good health. CDR3 in DNA: TGTGCCAGAGGGGTGGGGCCGGCGAACACCGGGGAGCTGTTTTTT. It encodes CARGVGPANTGELFF.